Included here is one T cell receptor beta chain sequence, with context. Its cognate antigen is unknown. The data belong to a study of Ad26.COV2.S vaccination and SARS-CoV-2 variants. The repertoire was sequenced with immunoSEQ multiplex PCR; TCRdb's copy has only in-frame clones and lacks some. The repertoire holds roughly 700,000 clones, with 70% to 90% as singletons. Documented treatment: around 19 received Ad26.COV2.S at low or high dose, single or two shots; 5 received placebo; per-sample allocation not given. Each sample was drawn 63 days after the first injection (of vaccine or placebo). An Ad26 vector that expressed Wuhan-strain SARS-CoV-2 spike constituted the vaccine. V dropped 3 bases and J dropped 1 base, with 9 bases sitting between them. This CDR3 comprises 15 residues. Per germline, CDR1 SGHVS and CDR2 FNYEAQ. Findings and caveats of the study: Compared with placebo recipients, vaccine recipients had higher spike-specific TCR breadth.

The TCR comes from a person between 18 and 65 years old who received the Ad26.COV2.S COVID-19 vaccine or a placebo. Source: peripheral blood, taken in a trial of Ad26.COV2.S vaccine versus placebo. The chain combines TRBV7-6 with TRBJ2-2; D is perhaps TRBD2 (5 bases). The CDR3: CASSLEERNTGELFF. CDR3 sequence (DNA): TGTGCCAGCAGCTTGGAGGAGCGGAACACCGGGGAGCTGTTTTTT.